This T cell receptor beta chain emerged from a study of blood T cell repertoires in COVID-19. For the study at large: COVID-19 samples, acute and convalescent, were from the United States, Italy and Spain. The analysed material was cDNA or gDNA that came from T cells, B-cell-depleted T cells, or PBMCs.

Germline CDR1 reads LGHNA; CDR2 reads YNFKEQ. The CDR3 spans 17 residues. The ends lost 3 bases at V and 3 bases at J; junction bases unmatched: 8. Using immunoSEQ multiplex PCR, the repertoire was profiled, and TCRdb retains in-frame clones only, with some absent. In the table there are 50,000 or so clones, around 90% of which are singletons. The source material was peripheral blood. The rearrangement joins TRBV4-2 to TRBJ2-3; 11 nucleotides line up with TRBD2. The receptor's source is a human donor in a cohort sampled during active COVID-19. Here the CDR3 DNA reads TGTGCCAGCAGCCATTACGAGGCTAGCGGGAGGACAGATACGCAGTATTTT. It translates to CASSHYEASGRTDTQYF.